This T cell receptor beta chain was identified in a study of shared T cell receptors in the human thymus. Clones were read by immunoSEQ multiplex PCR, and TCRdb kept only the in-frame ones, dropping some. The table records hundreds of thousands of clones, 88% of them present only once. The CDR3 loop spans 16 amino acids. V lost 5 bases and J 0 bases, leaving 15 bases between the germline ends. Germline CDR1 reads SGHTS; CDR2 reads YDEGEE. This sample also appeared in a second study, on human thymus T cells.

The sample consisted of thymocytes. This rearrangement joins TRBV5-8 to TRBJ1-5; D is perhaps TRBD1 (5 bases). This clonotype originated in a boy younger than two with a congenital heart defect. CDR3 DNA: TGTGCCAGCAGTAATCGTCAGGGTTATAGCAATCAGCCCCAGCATTTT. Translated, it gives CASSNRQGYSNQPQHF.